The 27 T cell receptor beta chains below all came from one sample that was sequenced in a study of T-cell reconstitution after alpha-beta-depleted transplantation in children. This sample's TCRbeta library carried unique molecular identifier barcodes. TCRdb passed the PCR reads through MiXCR, listing each CDR3 protein once. The sample contains about 240,000 distinct CDR3 sequences, around 12% of which appear only once. The starting material was PBMCs from the stem cell graft donor, obtained from the stem cell graft. Receptors were obtained from a human donor who donated a stem cell graft to a child with acute lymphoblastic leukemia.

This clonotype was detected many times. The V gene is TRBV7-6, the J gene TRBJ2-5, with D possibly TRBD1 on 7 matching bases. Germline loops: CDR1 SGHVS, CDR2 FNYEAQ. The CDR3 loop spans 19 amino acids. With 1 base removed from V and 6 bases from J, the gap between germline ends came to 27 bases. CDR3 sequence: CASSLGAVYGRGVGKTQYF. The CDR3 DNA reads TGTGCCAGCAGCTTAGGGGCTGTTTACGGCAGGGGGGTAGGAAAGACCCAGTACTTC.

This clonotype was seen at least ten times. The chain combines TRBV9 with TRBJ1-2; D remains ambiguous. The CDR3 is 12 amino acids. The V gene lost 4 bases and the J gene lost 3 bases, with 7 bases spanning the gap. CDR1 and CDR2 (germline): SGDLS, YYNGEE. The CDR3 here is CASSFQDYGYTF. For the CDR3, the DNA is TGTGCCAGCAGCTTTCAGGACTATGGCTACACCTTC. Filled out from reference TRBV9 and TRBJ1-2, the complete variable domain reads DSGVTQTPKHLITATGQRVTLRCSPRSGDLSVYWYQQSLDQGLQFLIQYYNGEERAKGNILERFSAQQFPDLHSELNLSSLELGDSALYFCASSFQDYGYTFGSGTRLTVV.

This clonotype was found many times. A read error may account for a junction end that differs from germline. In DNA form, the CDR3 reads TGTGCCAGTAGTGGGGGTGGCAATCAGCCCCAGCATTTT. Encoded protein: CASSGGGNQPQHF. This chain joins TRBV25-1 and TRBJ1-5; TRBD1 might be the D (5 bases). This CDR3 contains 13 residues. Germline CDR1 MGHDK, CDR2 SYGVNS. Supplemented by reference TRBV25-1 and TRBJ1-5, the full variable domain reads EADIYQTPRYLVIGTGKKITLECSQTMGHDKMYWYQQDPGMELHLIHYSYGVNSTEKGDLSSESTVSRIRTEHFPLTLESARPSHTSQYLCASSGGGNQPQHFGDGTRLSIL.

This sequence joins TRBV7-9 and TRBJ2-7, with D tentatively TRBD1 (5 bases). CDR1 SEHNR and CDR2 FQNEAQ come from the germline V gene (reference sequence). The CDR3 contains 17 residues. V was pared by 1 base and J by 4 bases, with 20 bases between. The CDR3 sequence: CASSLEVLQGGLYEQYF. The CDR3 DNA sequence: TGTGCCAGCAGCTTAGAGGTTTTGCAGGGCGGATTATACGAGCAGTACTTC.

This clonotype was detected ten times or more. The V gene is TRBV19, the J gene TRBJ1-2, with 7 bases that match TRBD1. The germline V gene encodes CDR1 LNHDA and CDR2 SQIVND (reference sequence). V shed 7 bases, J shed 2 bases, and the junction held 10 bases outside the gene matches. This CDR3 is 15 amino acids long. CDR3 DNA sequence: TGTGCCAGTACATTTGGACAGGTGGAAAACTATGGCTACACCTTC. This translates into CASTFGQVENYGYTF.

The chain joins TRBV5-4 to TRBJ2-7; D possibly corresponds to TRBD1 (6 bases). The CDR3 is 12 amino acids. Germline V CDR1 and CDR2: SGHNT, YYREEE (reference sequence). V lost 2 bases to trimming and J lost 7 bases, with 10 bases between them. CDR3: CASSLGQREQYF. DNA for the CDR3: TGTGCCAGCAGCTTAGGACAGCGGGAGCAGTACTTC.

At least ten counts were recorded for this clonotype. This rearrangement joins TRBV4-3 to TRBJ2-7; D is uncertain. With 1 base removed from V and 7 bases from J, the gap between germline ends came to 11 bases. Per germline, CDR1 LGHNA and CDR2 YSLEER. This CDR3 spans 13 amino acids. The chain's CDR3 is CASSQVQSGEQYF. DNA of the CDR3: TGCGCCAGCAGCCAAGTGCAGTCCGGTGAGCAGTACTTC.

This clonotype was observed at least ten times. The V and J genes are TRBV5-5 and TRBJ2-3; 11 nucleotides match TRBD2. Germline assignment: CDR1 SGHKS and CDR2 YYEKEE (reference sequence). Trimming took 3 bases from V and 2 from J; bases not matched to a gene: 8. The CDR3 runs 17 residues. CDR3 protein: CASSSKLAGAYTDTQYF. The CDR3 nucleotides are TGTGCCAGCAGCTCTAAACTAGCGGGGGCCTACACAGATACGCAGTATTTT.

The table lists this clonotype with many counts. The genes are TRBV20-1 and TRBJ1-5; TRBD1 aligns across 10 bases. Trimming took 6 bases from V and 7 from J; bases not matched to a gene: 9. The CDR3 sequence is 14 residues long. Germline lookup yields CDR1 DFQATT and CDR2 SNEGSKA (reference sequence). The CDR3 region is CSAGDRGGWQPQHF. CDR3 sequence (DNA): TGCAGTGCAGGGGACAGGGGTGGTTGGCAGCCCCAGCATTTT.

This clonotype appeared many times. Here the CDR3 reads CSASYTLGNEQFF. CDR3 nucleotide sequence: TGCAGTGCTAGTTACACTCTTGGCAATGAGCAGTTCTTC. This chain uses TRBV20-1 with TRBJ2-1; D gene ambiguous. CDR1 is DFQATT and CDR2 is SNEGSKA in the germline V gene (reference sequence). The CDR3 spans 13 residues. Trimming shortened V by 3 bases and J by 6 bases, and 12 bases separated the two germline ends.

This clonotype was counted ten times or more. The chain uses TRBV29-1 and TRBJ2-1, with 10 bases matching TRBD1. Germline trimming cut 7 bases from V and 6 bases from J; bases unmatched to any gene: 6. Germline assignment: CDR1 SQVTM and CDR2 ANQGSEA. The CDR3 has 13 amino acids. CDR3 in amino acids: CSAGRTGGNEQFF. For the CDR3, the DNA is TGCAGCGCTGGGAGGACAGGGGGCAATGAGCAGTTCTTC.

On this clonotype: Since a much larger clone is just one base distant, this may be a read error. This chain connects TRBV2 to TRBJ1-2; a possible D gene is TRBD1 (5 bases). The germline gives CDR1 SNHLY, CDR2 FYNNEI. The CDR3 has 13 amino acids. The CDR3 DNA is TGTGTCGCCGAGCTGACAGTAATGGGTGGCTACACCTTC. Translated, it gives CVAELTVMGGYTF.

Turning to this clonotype: With a much larger clone just one base away, this may be a read error. The J gene is TRBJ1-1, the V gene TRBV27; D uncertain. The CDR3 has 13 residues. Germline lookup yields CDR1 MNHEY and CDR2 SMNVEV (reference sequence). The CDR3 nucleotides are TGTCCCAGCAGCGACATGAAGCACACTGAAGCTTTCTTT. Its protein is CPSSDMKHTEAFF.

The chain combines TRBV19 with TRBJ2-1; D unclear. CDR3 length equals 15 residues. Germline V gives CDR1 LNHDA, CDR2 SQIVND (reference sequence). V dropped 6 bases and J dropped 7 bases, with 19 bases sitting between them. The CDR3 protein is CASRDDTGSWNEQFF. CDR3 in DNA: TGTGCCAGTAGGGACGACACCGGTTCCTGGAATGAGCAGTTCTTC.

This clonotype was recorded many times. CDR3 bases: TGTGCCAGCAGCAAATGGGGGGAAGGTGGAAACACCATATATTTT. It specifies CASSKWGEGGNTIYF. The V and J genes are TRBV21-1 and TRBJ1-3; TRBD1 reflects the table's D call only, with no check against the DNA. TRBV21-1 is flagged as a pseudogene. The CDR3 extends over 15 amino acids.

This clonotype has a handful of counts. J is TRBJ2-5 and V is TRBV7-3; D gene uncertain. The V gene lost 5 bases and the J gene lost 5 bases, with 15 bases spanning the gap. This CDR3 has 14 amino acids. CDR1 is SGHTA, CDR2 FQGTGA, per germline. CDR3 in amino acids: CASSPTATGETQYF. CDR3 nucleotide sequence: TGTGCCAGCAGCCCAACCGCTACCGGGGAGACCCAGTACTTC.

The rearrangement uses TRBV10-3 and TRBJ2-1; 13 bases match TRBD2. The trim removed 2 bases at V and 0 bases at J, leaving 7 bases unmatched. Germline assignment: CDR1 ENHRY and CDR2 SYGVKD. The CDR3 covers 19 residues. The CDR3: CAISEPKGLAGDSYNEQFF. The CDR3 DNA reads TGTGCCATCAGTGAGCCAAAAGGACTAGCGGGGGACTCCTACAATGAGCAGTTCTTC.

This clonotype was counted at least ten times. The CDR3, as DNA: TGTGCCAGCAGCCCGAGAGAGGGAAACAATGAGCAGTTCTTC. Protein: CASSPREGNNEQFF. J is TRBJ2-1 and V is TRBV3-1; perhaps TRBD2 as D (5 bases). The CDR3 spans 14 residues. Deletions cut 4 bases from V and 5 bases from J, with 12 bases between. Per germline, CDR1 LGHDT and CDR2 YNNKEL (reference sequence).

This clonotype was picked up many times. The chain uses TRBV5-1 and TRBJ2-7; 10 positions agree with TRBD2. This CDR3 spans 16 amino acids. CDR1 is SGHRS and CDR2 is YFSETQ in the germline V gene. V trimming: 4 bases; J trimming: 5 bases; junction bases outside the gene matches: 12. The CDR3 sequence: CASSIPSGSIGDEQYF. In nucleotides, the CDR3 is TGCGCCAGCAGCATACCTAGCGGGAGCATCGGGGACGAGCAGTACTTC.

V is TRBV12-3 or TRBV12-4 and J is TRBJ1-2, with D unresolved. Trimming took off 5 bases at V and 7 bases at J, with 11 bases between the two ends. CDR3 length: 12 residues. The CDR3 DNA follows: TGTGCCAGCAGTGTGGACCTTTCTGGCTACACCTTC. Protein sequence: CASSVDLSGYTF.

The J gene is TRBJ2-7, the V gene TRBV12-3 or TRBV12-4; D is uncertain. Trimming left V 8 bases short and J 3 bases short, with 14 bases between. The length of the CDR3 is 13 residues. CDR3: CASRSPDLYEQYF. The DNA of the CDR3 is TGTGCCAGCCGGAGTCCAGATCTCTACGAGCAGTACTTC.

This clonotype was observed at least ten times. The chain is built from TRBV20-1 and TRBJ2-3, with 7 positions matching TRBD2. Germline CDR1 is DFQATT and CDR2 is SNEGSKA (reference sequence). Trimming at V came to 3 bases and at J to 1 base, leaving 10 bases not matched to a gene. This CDR3 contains 16 residues. The CDR3 is CSARGRVSQGTDTQYF. For the CDR3, the DNA is TGCAGTGCTAGGGGGAGGGTTAGTCAGGGCACAGATACGCAGTATTTT.

This clonotype appeared many times. The chain recombines TRBV7-2 with TRBJ2-1, with TRBD1 identical over 7 bases. Germline CDR1 is SGHTA and CDR2 is FQGNSA. This CDR3 has 15 amino acids. V shed 2 bases and J 2 bases; nucleotides not matched to a gene: 3. The CDR3 reads CASSLYRGTYNEQFF. Written as DNA, the CDR3 is TGTGCCAGCAGCTTATACAGGGGAACCTACAATGAGCAGTTCTTC. Combining the CDR3 with reference TRBV7-2 and TRBJ2-1 gives the whole variable domain GAGVSQSPSNKVTEKGKDVELRCDPISGHTALYWYRQSLGQGLEFLIYFQGNSAPDKSGLPSDRFSAERTGGSVSTLTIQRTQQEDSAVYLCASSLYRGTYNEQFFGPGTRLTVL.

The table lists this clonotype with many counts. The V and J genes are TRBV20-1 and TRBJ2-1; 7 nucleotides line up with TRBD2. Germline CDR1 is DFQATT and CDR2 is SNEGSKA (reference sequence). The CDR3 consists of 16 residues. V gave up 1 base and J gave up 0 bases; unmatched junction bases: 6. CDR3 residues: CSARVSGRLSYNEQFF. In nucleotides, the CDR3 is TGCAGTGCTAGAGTCTCCGGGAGGCTCTCCTACAATGAGCAGTTCTTC.

V gene TRBV27 combines with J gene TRBJ1-1; D possibly corresponds to TRBD1 (6 bases). The CDR3 length is 16 residues. Trimming pared 2 bases from V and 2 bases from J, leaving 15 bases between. From germline, CDR1 is MNHEY and CDR2 SMNVEV (reference sequence). Written as DNA, the CDR3 is TGTGCCAGCAGTTTAATAACAGGGCTGGGAAACACTGAAGCTTTCTTT. The encoded protein is CASSLITGLGNTEAFF.

This clonotype was found many times. This CDR3 reads CSARLRPNQPQHF. The CDR3 DNA is TGCAGTGCTAGGTTAAGGCCAAATCAGCCCCAGCATTTT. V is TRBV20-1 and J is TRBJ1-5; no firm D call. Trimming took off 3 bases at V and 4 bases at J, with 10 bases between the two ends. Looked up from germline, CDR1 is DFQATT and CDR2 is SNEGSKA (reference sequence). The CDR3 runs 13 residues.

This clonotype has ten or more counts. This sequence joins TRBV6-5 and TRBJ2-3; D not certain. This CDR3 has 14 amino acids. Trimming stripped 0 bases from V and 2 bases from J, with 6 bases between. CDR1 is MNHEY and CDR2 is SVGAGI in the germline V gene. In DNA, the CDR3 is TGTGCCAGCAGTTACTCGCTCGACACAGATACGCAGTATTTT. Translating gives CASSYSLDTDTQYF.